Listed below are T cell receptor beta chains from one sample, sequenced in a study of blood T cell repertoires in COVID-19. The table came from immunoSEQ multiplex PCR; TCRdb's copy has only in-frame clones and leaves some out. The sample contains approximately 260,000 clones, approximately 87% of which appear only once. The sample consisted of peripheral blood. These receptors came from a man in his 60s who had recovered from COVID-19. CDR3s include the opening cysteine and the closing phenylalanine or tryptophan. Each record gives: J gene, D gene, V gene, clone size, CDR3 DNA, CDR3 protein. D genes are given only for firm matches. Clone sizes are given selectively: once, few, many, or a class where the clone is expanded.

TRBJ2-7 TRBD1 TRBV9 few TGTGCCAGCAGCCCCACAGGGGGAAGCTCCTACGAGCAGTACTTC CASSPTGGSSYEQYF
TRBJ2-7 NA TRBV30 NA TGTGCCTGGAGTGTACGGCAGGGAGGCAACTCCTACGAGCAGTACTTC CAWSVRQGGNSYEQYF
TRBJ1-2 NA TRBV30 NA TGTGCCTGGACCGAAACAGGGACCGGAGGCTACACCTTC CAWTETGTGGYTF
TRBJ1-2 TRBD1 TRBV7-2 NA TGTGCCAGCAGCTCCGACAGGGGGCCTTGGGGCTACACCTTC CASSSDRGPWGYTF
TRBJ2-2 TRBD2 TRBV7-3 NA TGTGCCAGCAGCCGGGGCGGGGGGGCCGCCACCGGGGAGCTGTTTTTT CASSRGGGAATGELFF
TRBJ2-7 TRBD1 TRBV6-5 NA TGTGCCAGCAGTAACACAGGGGGCTACGAGCAGTACTTC CASSNTGGYEQYF
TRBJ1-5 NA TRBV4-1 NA TGCGCCAGCAGCCACAACGGCCAGGGAAACAATCAGCCCCAGCATTTT CASSHNGQGNNQPQHF
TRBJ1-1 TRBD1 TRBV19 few TGTGCCAGTAGTACCTCGGGACAGGGATGGACTGAAGCTTTCTTT CASSTSGQGWTEAFF
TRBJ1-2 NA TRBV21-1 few TGTGCCAGCATCGATTACCTTCGGTTC CASIDYLRF
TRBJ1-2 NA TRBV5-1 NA TGCGCCAGCAGCTTGAAACAGGGCTCTGGCTACACCTTC CASSLKQGSGYTF
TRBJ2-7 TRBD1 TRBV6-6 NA TGTGCCAGCAGTTACGGGACAGGGGGCTCGGGCGAGCAGTACTTC CASSYGTGGSGEQYF
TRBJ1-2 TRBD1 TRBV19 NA TGTGCCAGTAGACCGACAGGGGGCGCCGGCTATGGCTACACCTTC CASRPTGGAGYGYTF
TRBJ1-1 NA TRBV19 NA TGTGCCAGTAGTATAGTAGGGGCCCCCAACACTGAAGCTTTCTTT CASSIVGAPNTEAFF
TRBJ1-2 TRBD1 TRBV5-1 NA TGCGCCAGCAGCGGGGGACAGGGGGACTATGGCTACACCTTC CASSGGQGDYGYTF
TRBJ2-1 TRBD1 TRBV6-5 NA TGTGCCAGCAGGTTCCCGGGACAGGACAATGAGCAGTTCTTC CASRFPGQDNEQFF
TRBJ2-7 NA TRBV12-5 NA TGTGCTAGTGCCCCCCCAGGGGCCAGGGTCTACGAGCAGTACTTC CASAPPGARVYEQYF
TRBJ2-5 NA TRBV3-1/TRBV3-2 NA TGTGCCAGCAGCCAAGATAGGCCGGGGGTTGAGACCCAGTACTTC CASSQDRPGVETQYF
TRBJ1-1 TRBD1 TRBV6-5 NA TGTGCCAGCAGTTATAATACAGGGGACACTGAAGCTTTCTTT CASSYNTGDTEAFF
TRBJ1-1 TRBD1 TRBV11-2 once TGTGCCAGCAGACCCACAGGGGGGAGACTTTCGAACACTGAAGCTTTCTTT CASRPTGGRLSNTEAFF
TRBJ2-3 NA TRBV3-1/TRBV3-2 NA TGTGCCAGCAGCCAAAACCCCTCGACGGACTATCCGCAGTATTTT CASSQNPSTDYPQYF
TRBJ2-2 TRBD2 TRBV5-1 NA TGCGCCAGCAGCTTGGGGGTTAGCGGGAGCGCTAACACCGGGGAGCTGTTTTTT CASSLGVSGSANTGELFF
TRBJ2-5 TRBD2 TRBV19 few TGTGCCAGTAGTAGGGCGGGAGCATACACGCAAGAGACCCAGTACTTC CASSRAGAYTQETQYF
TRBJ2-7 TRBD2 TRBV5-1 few TGCGCCAGCAGCTTGGGCCGGAGCGGGACCGACGAGCAGTACTTC CASSLGRSGTDEQYF
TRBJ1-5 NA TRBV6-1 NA TGTGCCAGCAGTGAAGCTCGTAGCAATCAGCCCCAGCATTTT CASSEARSNQPQHF
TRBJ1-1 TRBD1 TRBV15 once TGTGCCACCAGCCGCGGACAGGGTGAAGCTTTCTTT CATSRGQGEAFF
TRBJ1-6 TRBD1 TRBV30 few TGTGCCTGGATGACAGGGTTATCACCCCTCCACTTT CAWMTGLSPLHF
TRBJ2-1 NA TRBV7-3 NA TGTGCCAGCAGCGCCGACAGGAGAGATGAGCAGTTCTTC CASSADRRDEQFF
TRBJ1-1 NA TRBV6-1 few TGTGCCAGCAGTGAAGCGAGTACTAAGAACACTGAAGCTTTCTTT CASSEASTKNTEAFF
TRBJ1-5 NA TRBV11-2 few TGTGCCAGCAGCTTACAGGGGAGCAATCAGCCCCAGCATTTT CASSLQGSNQPQHF
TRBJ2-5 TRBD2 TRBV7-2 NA TGTGCCAGCAGCTTAGGGGGACTAGCGGGGGTGGAGACCCAGTACTTC CASSLGGLAGVETQYF
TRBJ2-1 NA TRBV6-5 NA TGTGCCAGCAGAGCCGACATATTAAACAATGAGCAGTTCTTC CASRADILNNEQFF
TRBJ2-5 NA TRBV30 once TGTGCCTGGAGTTTAGTGCAAGAGACCCAGTACTTC CAWSLVQETQYF
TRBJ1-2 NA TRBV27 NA TGTGCCAGCAGTCTAAACGGTCATGGCTACACCTTC CASSLNGHGYTF
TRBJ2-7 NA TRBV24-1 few TGTGCCACCAGTGATTTGGGAGGGACCTACGAGCAGTACTTC CATSDLGGTYEQYF
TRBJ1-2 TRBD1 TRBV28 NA TGTGCCAGCAGCCCTACAGGGGACACTAACTATGGCTACACCTTC CASSPTGDTNYGYTF
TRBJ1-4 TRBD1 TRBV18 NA TGTGCCAGCTCACCACTCGACAGGGAGAAGAAAACTGTTTTT CASSPLDREKKTVF
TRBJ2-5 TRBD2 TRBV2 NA TGTGCCAGCAGTGACGGGACTAGCGGGGGGGCTGGGACCCAGTACTTC CASSDGTSGGAGTQYF
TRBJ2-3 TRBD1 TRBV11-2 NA TGTGCCAGCAGCTTCGACAGGGGTAGCACAGATACGCAGTATTTT CASSFDRGSTDTQYF
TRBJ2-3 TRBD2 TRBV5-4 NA TGTGCCAGCAGCTTACGGGAGGGCACAGATACGCAGTATTTT CASSLREGTDTQYF
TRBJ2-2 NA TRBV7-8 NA TGTGCCAGCAGACTACAGGGTATCTCCGGGGAGCTGTTTTTT CASRLQGISGELFF
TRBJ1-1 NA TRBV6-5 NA TGTGCCAGCAGCCAAAAGGGGTTTGCTTTCTTT CASSQKGFAFF
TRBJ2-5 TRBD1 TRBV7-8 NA TGTGCCAGCAGCTCGGACAGGGGATCAGAGACCCAGTACTTC CASSSDRGSETQYF
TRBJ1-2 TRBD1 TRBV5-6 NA TGTGCCAGCAGCTTGAGGTCGGGGACAGGGGGCTTGAGAGGCTACACCTTC CASSLRSGTGGLRGYTF
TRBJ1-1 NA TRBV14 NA TGTGCCAGTCAAGCCCAAGTGAACACTGAAGCTTTCTTT CASQAQVNTEAFF
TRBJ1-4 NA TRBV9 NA TGTGCCAGCAGCATCTCTGAGTTACCTAATGAAAAACTGTTTTTT CASSISELPNEKLFF
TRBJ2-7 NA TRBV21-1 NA TGTGCCAGCAGACAACGGACTACCTACGAGCAGTACTTC CASRQRTTYEQYF
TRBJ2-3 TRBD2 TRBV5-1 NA TGCGCCAGCAGCTTGCGGGGGGTGACAGCCACAGATACGCAGTATTTT CASSLRGVTATDTQYF
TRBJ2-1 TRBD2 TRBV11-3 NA TGTGCCAGCAGCTTAGGCGCGGGAGATCACAATGAGCAGTTCTTC CASSLGAGDHNEQFF